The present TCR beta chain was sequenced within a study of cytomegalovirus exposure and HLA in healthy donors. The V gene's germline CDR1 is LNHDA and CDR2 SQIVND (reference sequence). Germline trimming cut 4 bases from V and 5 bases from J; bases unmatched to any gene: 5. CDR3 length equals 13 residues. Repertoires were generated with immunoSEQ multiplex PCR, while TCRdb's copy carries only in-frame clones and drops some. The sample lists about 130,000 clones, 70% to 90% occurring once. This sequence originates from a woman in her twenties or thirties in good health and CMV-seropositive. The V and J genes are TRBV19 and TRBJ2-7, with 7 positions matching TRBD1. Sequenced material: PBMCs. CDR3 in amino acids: CASSTGQFNEQYF. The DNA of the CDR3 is TGTGCCAGTAGTACGGGACAGTTCAACGAGCAGTACTTC.